The clone carrying this TCR beta chain was seen at least ten times. Antigen unknown. The authors obtained PBMCs from roughly 9.7 ml of fresh peripheral blood. The data derive from a study of T cells in Graves' hyperthyroidism and ophthalmopathy. Germline CDR1 is DFQATT and CDR2 is SNEGSKA (reference sequence). This CDR3 region has 13 residues. Deletions cut 6 bases from V and 7 bases from J, with 15 bases between. Study-wide findings and caveats: Among thyroid clonotypes expanded above 0.001, most also appeared in blood. Researchers report that a 13 V-J model separated ophthalmopathy from stable hyperthyroidism.

Using RNA transcripts as the source, TCR beta CDR3 regions were amplified. The primer set for the first-round RT-PCR of the TCR CDR3 was HTBI. TCRdb fed the multiplex PCR reads into MiXCR, producing one record per CDR3 protein. Of about 590,000 distinct CDR3 sequences in the sample, 14% were seen once. V usage is TRBV20-1 and J usage is TRBJ1-4, with D perhaps matching TRBD1 (5 bases). Material: blood. The receptor was isolated from a woman aged 18-30 years with Graves' ophthalmopathy. CDR3 in amino acids: CSAKEGWAEKLFF. The CDR3, as DNA: TGCAGTGCAAAAGAGGGGTGGGCTGAAAAACTGTTTTTT.